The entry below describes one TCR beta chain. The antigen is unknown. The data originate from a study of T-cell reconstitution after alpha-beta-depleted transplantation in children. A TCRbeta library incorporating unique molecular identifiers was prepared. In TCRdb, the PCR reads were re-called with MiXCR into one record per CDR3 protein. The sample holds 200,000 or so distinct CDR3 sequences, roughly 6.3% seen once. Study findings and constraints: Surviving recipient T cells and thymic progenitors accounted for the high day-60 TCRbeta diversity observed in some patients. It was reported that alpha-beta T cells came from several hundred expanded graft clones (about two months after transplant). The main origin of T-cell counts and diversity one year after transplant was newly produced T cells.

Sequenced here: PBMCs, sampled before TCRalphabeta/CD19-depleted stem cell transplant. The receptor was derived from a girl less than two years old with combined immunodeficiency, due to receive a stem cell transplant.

The CDR3 nucleotides are TGTGCCAGCAGTCCAGGGGGGACCGGGGCCCACAATGAGCAGTTCTTC. This encodes CASSPGGTGAHNEQFF. This chain joins TRBV4-2 and TRBJ2-1; TRBD1 is a possible D gene (7 bases). CDR1 and CDR2 from the germline V gene are LGHNA and YNFKEQ. The CDR3 runs 16 residues. The germline V and J ends were trimmed by 6 bases and 5 bases, with 20 bases remaining between them.